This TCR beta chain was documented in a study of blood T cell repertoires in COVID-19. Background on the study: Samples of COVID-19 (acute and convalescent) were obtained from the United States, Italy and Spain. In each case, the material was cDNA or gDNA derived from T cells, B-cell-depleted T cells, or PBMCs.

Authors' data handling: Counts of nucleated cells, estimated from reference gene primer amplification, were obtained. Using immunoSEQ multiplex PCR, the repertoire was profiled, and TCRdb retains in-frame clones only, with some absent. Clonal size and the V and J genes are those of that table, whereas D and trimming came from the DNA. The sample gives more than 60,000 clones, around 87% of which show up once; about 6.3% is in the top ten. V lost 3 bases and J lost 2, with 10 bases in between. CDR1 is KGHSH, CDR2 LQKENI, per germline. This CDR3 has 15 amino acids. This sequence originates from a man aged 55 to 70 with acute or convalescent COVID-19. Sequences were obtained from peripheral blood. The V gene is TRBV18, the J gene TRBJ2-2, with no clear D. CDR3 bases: TGTGCCAGCTCACCCACTGACACAAACACCGGGGAGCTGTTTTTT. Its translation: CASSPTDTNTGELFF.